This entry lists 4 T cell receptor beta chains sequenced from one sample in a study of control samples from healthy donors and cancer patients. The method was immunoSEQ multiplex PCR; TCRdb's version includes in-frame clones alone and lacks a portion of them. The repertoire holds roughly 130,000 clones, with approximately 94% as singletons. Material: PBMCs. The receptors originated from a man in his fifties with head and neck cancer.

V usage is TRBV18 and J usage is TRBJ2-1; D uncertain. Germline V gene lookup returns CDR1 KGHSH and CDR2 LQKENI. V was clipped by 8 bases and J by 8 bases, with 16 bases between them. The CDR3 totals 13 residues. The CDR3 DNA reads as TGTGCCAGCGCGCTATCCCAGGAATATGAGCAGTTCTTC. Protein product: CASALSQEYEQFF.

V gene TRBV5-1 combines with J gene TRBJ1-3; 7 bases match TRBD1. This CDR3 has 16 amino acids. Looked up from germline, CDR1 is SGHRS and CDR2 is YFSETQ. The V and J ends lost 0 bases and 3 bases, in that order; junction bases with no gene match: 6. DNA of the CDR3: TGCGCCAGCAGCTTGGCAGGGGGTCGGTATGGAAACACCATATATTTT. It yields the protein CASSLAGGRYGNTIYF.

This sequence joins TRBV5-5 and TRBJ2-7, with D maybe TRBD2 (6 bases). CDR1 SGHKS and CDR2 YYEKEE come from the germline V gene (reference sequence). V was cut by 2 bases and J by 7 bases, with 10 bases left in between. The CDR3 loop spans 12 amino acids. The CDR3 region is CASSLTGEEQYF. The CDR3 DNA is TGTGCCAGCAGCTTAACGGGGGAAGAGCAGTACTTC.

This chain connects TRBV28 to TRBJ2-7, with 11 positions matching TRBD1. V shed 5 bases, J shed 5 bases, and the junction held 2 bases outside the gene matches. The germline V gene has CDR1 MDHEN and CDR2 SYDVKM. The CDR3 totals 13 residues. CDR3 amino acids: CASSRDRGNEQYF. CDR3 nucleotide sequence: TGTGCCAGCAGTCGGGACAGGGGGAACGAGCAGTACTTC.